The 8 T cell receptor beta chains below come from one sample, sequenced in a study of control samples from healthy donors and cancer patients. Data came from immunoSEQ multiplex PCR; TCRdb stores just in-frame clones and leaves some out. The sample has roughly 150,000 clones; about 93% are singletons. Sequencing input: blood. These receptors originate from a man over 45 in good health.

The V call is TRBV6-5, the J call TRBJ2-5, with D tentatively TRBD1 (5 bases). This CDR3 has 13 amino acids. V lost 6 bases to trimming and J lost 2 bases, with 10 bases between them. CDR1 MNHEY and CDR2 SVGAGI come from the germline V gene. This CDR3 is CASSPTVQETQYF. CDR3 nucleotide sequence: TGTGCCAGCAGCCCGACAGTTCAAGAGACCCAGTACTTC.

This rearrangement joins TRBV6-4 to TRBJ1-5; no reliable D call. V lost 3 bases, J lost 4 bases, and 10 bases lay in between. Germline CDR1 MRHNA, CDR2 SNTAGT. This CDR3 has 14 residues. Written as DNA, the CDR3 is TGTGCCAGCAGTGAAGACGGAACGAATCAGCCCCAGCATTTT. It codes for CASSEDGTNQPQHF.

The chain carries TRBV28 and TRBJ2-1, with a weak D call TRBD2 (6 bases). With 1 base removed from V and 0 bases from J, the gap between germline ends came to 13 bases. This CDR3 is built from 17 residues. CDR1 and CDR2 (germline): MDHEN, SYDVKM. DNA for the CDR3: TGTGCCAGCAGTTTATTTTCAGCGGGTAGCTCCTACAATGAGCAGTTCTTC. This sequence encodes CASSLFSAGSSYNEQFF. The full variable domain, in which reference TRBV28 and TRBJ2-1 provide the parts outside the CDR3, is DVKVTQSSRYLVKRTGEKVFLECVQDMDHENMFWYRQDPGLGLRLIYFSYDVKMKEKGDIPEGYSVSREKKERFSLILESASTNQTSMYLCASSLFSAGSSYNEQFFGPGTRLTVL.

This sequence joins TRBV6-4 and TRBJ2-7; TRBD1 might be the D (6 bases). The CDR3 loop spans 11 amino acids. Germline V gene sequence: CDR1 MRHNA, CDR2 SNTAGT. V was cut by 11 bases and J by 6 bases, with 14 bases left in between. Here the CDR3 DNA reads TGTGCCTACCGACGCAGGGGCGAGCAGTACTTC. Translation gives CAYRRRGEQYF.

The chain has TRBV29-1 and TRBJ1-1, with unresolved D. Germline assignment: CDR1 SQVTM and CDR2 ANQGSEA. CDR3 length: 13 residues. V shed 5 bases and J shed 7 bases, with 17 bases lying between them. The CDR3 DNA follows: TGCAGCGTTCATAAGGTCCGAGGTGATGAAGCTTTCTTT. This gives the protein CSVHKVRGDEAFF.

V gene TRBV11-2 combines with J gene TRBJ1-6; D remains unclear. CDR1 is SGHAT and CDR2 is FQNNGV in the germline V gene. V was clipped by 3 bases and J by 0 bases, with 6 bases between them. The CDR3 runs 15 residues. DNA for the CDR3: TGTGCCAGCAGCTTCGTGAGCTCCTATAATTCACCCCTCCACTTT. The encoded protein is CASSFVSSYNSPLHF.

CDR3 protein: CASQVVGETQYF. The CDR3 bases are TGTGCCAGCCAGGTCGTAGGGGAGACCCAGTACTTC. The chain links TRBV2 to TRBJ2-5; D remains unclear. Germline lookup yields CDR1 SNHLY and CDR2 FYNNEI. The V end was cut by 8 bases, the J end by 5 bases, with 12 bases between. The CDR3 spans 12 residues.

V usage is TRBV5-3 and J usage is TRBJ1-2; a possible D gene is TRBD1 (6 bases). TRBV5-3 is treated as an ORF (open reading frame) with a function not yet certain. Trimming cost V 8 bases and J 8 bases, with 13 bases left between them. CDR3 length: 11 amino acids. The CDR3 DNA is TGTGCCAGTGGGAAGGGGGGCGGCTACACCTTC. It codes for CASGKGGGYTF.